This is a list of T cell receptor beta chains from one sample in a study of STAT5B mutations in CD4+ large granular lymphocyte leukemia. The repertoire was sequenced with immunoSEQ multiplex PCR; TCRdb's copy has only in-frame clones and lacks some. The sample includes 25,000 to 30,000 clones, around 80% seen only once; the top ten take around 1%. Sequencing was carried out using CD4+ T cells from blood buffy coats. These receptor sequences come from a human donor in good health. Each CDR3 is given without its conserved first and last residue. Each record gives: J gene, CDR3 length, V gene, CDR3 protein.

J: TRBJ2-1; length: 10; V: TRBV19; CDR3: ASSRTRNEQF
J: TRBJ2-7; length: 12; V: TRBV18; CDR3: ASSPSGTFREQY
J: TRBJ1-2; length: 10; V: TRBV30; CDR3: AWSEVGDGYT
J: TRBJ2-3; length: 15; V: TRBV4-2; CDR3: ASSQDYRRGNTDTQY
J: TRBJ1-3; length: 13; V: TRBV5-6; CDR3: ASSLARGAGNTIY
J: TRBJ2-3; length: 13; V: TRBV7-9; CDR3: ASSLDRRSTDTQY
J: TRBJ2-2; length: 10; V: TRBV5-8; CDR3: ASSPGLGELF
J: TRBJ1-5; length: 13; V: TRBV30; CDR3: AWSGDRGENQPQH
J: TRBJ2-3; length: 14; V: TRBV18; CDR3: ASSPSDRGLSDTRY
J: TRBJ2-7; length: 12; V: TRBV5-8; CDR3: ASSQGPSSYEQY
J: TRBJ1-6; length: 15; V: TRBV9; CDR3: ASSVGPYSSYNSPLH
J: TRBJ2-7; length: 14; V: TRBV28; CDR3: ASSSLRDGGSYEQY
J: TRBJ2-2; length: 11; V: TRBV27; CDR3: ASSLIFGGGLF
J: TRBJ2-2; length: 12; V: TRBV9; CDR3: ASSVNRDTGELF
J: TRBJ1-1; length: 11; V: TRBV27; CDR3: ASSLAANTEAF
J: TRBJ1-1; length: 15; V: TRBV2; CDR3: ASSPGTGRGLNTEAF
J: TRBJ2-3; length: 14; V: TRBV28; CDR3: ASSFPGLAGGDTQY
J: TRBJ2-7; length: 13; V: TRBV27; CDR3: ASSFPGTGLYEQY
J: TRBJ2-2; length: 11; V: TRBV7-2; CDR3: ASRFTLAGELF
J: TRBJ1-2; length: 12; V: TRBV23-1; CDR3: ASTPRDRVYGYT
J: TRBJ1-1; length: 12; V: TRBV5-8; CDR3: ASSLGQANTEAF
J: TRBJ2-1; length: 10; V: TRBV28; CDR3: ATWGANNEQF
J: TRBJ2-7; length: 13; V: TRBV19; CDR3: ASSIAGGSSYEQY
J: TRBJ2-3; length: 14; V: TRBV4-1; CDR3: ASSQDASGSIDTQY
J: TRBJ2-2; length: 11; V: TRBV7-7; CDR3: ASSPTGVGELF
J: TRBJ1-2; length: 13; V: TRBV7-6; CDR3: ASSPRDGSNYGYT
J: TRBJ1-2; length: 15; V: TRBV13; CDR3: ASSLRTGSGFDYGYT
J: TRBJ2-3; length: 13; V: TRBV5-6; CDR3: ASSLGGLGADTQY
J: TRBJ2-1; length: 14; V: TRBV7-3; CDR3: ASSLTGRPGENEQF
J: TRBJ1-2; length: 13; V: TRBV6-1; CDR3: ASSEAAGANYGYT
J: TRBJ2-1; length: 12; V: TRBV12-5; CDR3: ASGLGSELNEQF
J: TRBJ1-4; length: 13; V: TRBV9; CDR3: ASSVRGERDEKLF
J: TRBJ2-3; length: 13; V: TRBV5-1; CDR3: ASSLTRPRGDTQY
J: TRBJ2-7; length: 12; V: TRBV19; CDR3: ASSKRGVSYEQY
J: TRBJ2-1; length: 10; V: TRBV6-1; CDR3: ASSGVNIEQF
J: TRBJ2-1; length: 13; V: TRBV7-2; CDR3: ASSLSSGLRNEQF
J: TRBJ1-2; length: 14; V: TRBV11-2; CDR3: ASSLRRQGRDYGYT
J: TRBJ1-1; length: 11; V: TRBV2; CDR3: ASNLQPNTEAF
J: TRBJ2-1; length: 15; V: TRBV10-3; CDR3: ATLSGGLTLNHNEQF
J: TRBJ2-2; length: 15; V: TRBV9; CDR3: ASSARPGTGRSGELF
J: TRBJ1-2; length: 13; V: TRBV5-1; CDR3: ASSDGQGGRYGYT
J: TRBJ1-1; length: 12; V: TRBV7-9; CDR3: ASSPSPGNTEAF
J: TRBJ2-3; length: 13; V: TRBV30; CDR3: AGSPKGHQTDTQY
J: TRBJ2-5; length: 12; V: TRBV5-1; CDR3: ASSGQGLQETQY
J: TRBJ1-5; length: 11; V: TRBV5-4; CDR3: ASSFDSNQPQH
J: TRBJ1-1; length: 16; V: TRBV4-2; CDR3: ASSPPPTLTGGHTEAF
J: TRBJ2-3; length: 13; V: TRBV9; CDR3: ASSDRVAGTDTQY
J: TRBJ2-3; length: 13; V: TRBV15; CDR3: ATSTRTGGTDTQY
J: TRBJ1-4; length: 12; V: TRBV27; CDR3: ASSRQGMNEKLF
J: TRBJ1-2; length: 13; V: TRBV28; CDR3: ASSTGTGRIGGYT
J: TRBJ2-1; length: 12; V: TRBV5-1; CDR3: ASSWGGGDNEQF
J: TRBJ2-3; length: 14; V: TRBV9; CDR3: ASSVELAGGGDTQY
J: TRBJ2-1; length: 14; V: TRBV28; CDR3: ASSTLAGGKDNEQF